This T cell receptor (beta chain) originates from a study of glioma-infiltrating T cells after dendritic cell vaccination. Across the whole study: Treatment, given 2003 to 2012, was autologous tumor lysate-pulsed dendritic cell vaccination. Study results and caveats: Few patients contributed both blood and tumor specimens.

Remarks on this clone: Its antigen is unidentified.

The assay was immunoSEQ multiplex PCR, and TCRdb's table has in-frame clones only and misses some. The data show roughly 20,000 clones, 60% to 85% seen once. This CDR3 region has 16 residues. The junction had 10 bases not matched to a gene; V was cut back by 2 bases and J by 4 bases. Germline-derived CDR1 and CDR2 are SGHTA and FQGNSA. This TCR was recovered from a human donor with glioblastoma. The sequenced sample was blood, obtained before dendritic cell vaccination. The chain employs TRBV7-2 and TRBJ2-5; 7 positions agree with TRBD2. The CDR3 DNA is TGTGCCAGCAGCTTAACGGCTAGCGGTCTCGTAGAGACCCAGTACTTC. Its translation: CASSLTASGLVETQYF. Full variable domain (outside the CDR3, taken from reference TRBV7-2 and TRBJ2-5): GAGVSQSPSNKVTEKGKDVELRCDPISGHTALYWYRQSLGQGLEFLIYFQGNSAPDKSGLPSDRFSAERTGGSVSTLTIQRTQQEDSAVYLCASSLTASGLVETQYFGPGTRLLVL.